Included here is one T cell receptor beta chain sequence, with context. The CDR3 is made up of 14 amino acids. V gave up 6 bases and J gave up 6 bases; unmatched junction bases: 9. Selected positively for CCR7 and CD45RO-negative, naive CD8 cells excluded terminally differentiated effector memory CD45RA+ cells. Donors comprised healthy HIV-negative adults lacking recent acute infections or vaccinations. TCRdb's copy holds only in-frame clones and misses some; the assay was immunoSEQ multiplex PCR. The table has millions of clones, about 95% seen once. The sample belongs to a study of shared clonotypes between healthy human individuals.

The rearrangement uses TRBV23-1 and TRBJ1-2, with TRBD1 matching 8 bases. TRBV23-1 is flagged as an ORF with uncertain function. The sequenced sample was naive CD8+ T cells sorted from blood. This TCR came from a man aged 18 to 29 in good health. This CDR3 is CASRLTGESHGYTF. Here the CDR3 DNA reads TGCGCCAGCAGGCTGACAGGGGAGAGTCATGGCTACACCTTC.